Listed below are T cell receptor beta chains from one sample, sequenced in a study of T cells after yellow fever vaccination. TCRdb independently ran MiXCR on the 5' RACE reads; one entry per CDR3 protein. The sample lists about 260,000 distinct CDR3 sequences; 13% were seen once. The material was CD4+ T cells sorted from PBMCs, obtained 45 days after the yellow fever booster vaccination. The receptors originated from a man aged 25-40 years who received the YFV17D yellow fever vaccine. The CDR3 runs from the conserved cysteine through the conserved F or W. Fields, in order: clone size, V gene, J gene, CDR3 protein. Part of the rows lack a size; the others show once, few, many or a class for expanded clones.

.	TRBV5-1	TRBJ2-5	CASSRRRDRVLETQYF
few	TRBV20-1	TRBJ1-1	CSAGRDRGAFF
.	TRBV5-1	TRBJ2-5	CASSPGTPGGETQYF
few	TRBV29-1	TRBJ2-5	CSVVPGTSGQGLETQYF
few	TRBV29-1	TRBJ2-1	CSVDSGQGYFSSYNEQFF
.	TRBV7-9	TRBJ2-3	CASSVFGLARGTDTQYF
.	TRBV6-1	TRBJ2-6	CASSRGAGANVLTF
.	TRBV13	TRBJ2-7	CASSSRHGEQYF
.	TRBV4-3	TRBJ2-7	CASSQTREGEQYF
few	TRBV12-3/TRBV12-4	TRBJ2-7	CASSFSDPYEQYF
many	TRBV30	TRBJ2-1	CAWTPSGRAINEQFF
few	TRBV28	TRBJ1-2	CASSLGRRRSYGYTF
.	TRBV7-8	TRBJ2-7	CASSLARHNEQYF
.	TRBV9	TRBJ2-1	CASSGARRSSYNEQFF
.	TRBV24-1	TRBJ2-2	CATSDFQHGELFF
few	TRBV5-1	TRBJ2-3	CASSFWDRGDTQYF
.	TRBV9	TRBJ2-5	CASSVGVVSQTQYF
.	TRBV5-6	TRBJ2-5	CASSLVQGGRETQYF
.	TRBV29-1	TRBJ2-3	CSVTPEGGRTDTQYF
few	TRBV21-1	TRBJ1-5	CASSNPFHVLNNQPQHF
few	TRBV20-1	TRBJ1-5	CSARVSSGNQPQHF
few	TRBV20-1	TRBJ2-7	CSAGGGPHPSNIYEQYF
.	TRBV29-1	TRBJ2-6	CSVGDGAISGANVLTF
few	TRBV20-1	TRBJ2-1	CSARDRASGLDNEQFF
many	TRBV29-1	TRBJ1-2	CSVAEPAYGDF
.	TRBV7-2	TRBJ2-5	CASSPTSGRATETQYF
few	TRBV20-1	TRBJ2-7	CSARVRGTSGSWSYEQYF
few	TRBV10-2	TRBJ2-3	CASRSEGLADTQYF
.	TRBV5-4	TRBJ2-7	CASSRYNSGAYEQYF
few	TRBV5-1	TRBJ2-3	CASSRGSTADTQYF
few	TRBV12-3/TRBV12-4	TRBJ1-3	CASARNRDRGNTIYF
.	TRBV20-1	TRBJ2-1	CSASVQRGHNEQFF
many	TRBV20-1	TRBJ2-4	CSAGQAEDIQYF
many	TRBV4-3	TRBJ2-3	CASSQAGTADTQYF
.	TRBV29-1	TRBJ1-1	CSAVWSTEAFF
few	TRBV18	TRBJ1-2	CASSPTAAGYTF
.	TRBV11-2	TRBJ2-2	CASSMEGAGELFF
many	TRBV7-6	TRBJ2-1	CASSLGGSETAYNEQFF
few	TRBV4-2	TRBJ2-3	CASSPRTKRGPTSTDTQYF
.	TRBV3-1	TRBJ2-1	CASSQDPQGAREQFF
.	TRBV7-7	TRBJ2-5	CASSLDGRGQETQYF
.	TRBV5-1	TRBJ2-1	CASSLASGIPSGAQFF
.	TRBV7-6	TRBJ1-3	CASSLTTGVSGNTIYF
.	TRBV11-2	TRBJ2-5	CASRRNRNTYQETQYF
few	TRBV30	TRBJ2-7	CAWGTGGSGFVYEQYF